These T cell receptor beta chains were read from a single sample in a study of blood T cell repertoires in COVID-19. Repertoires were generated with immunoSEQ multiplex PCR, while TCRdb's copy carries only in-frame clones and drops some. The table records around 170,000 clones, 90% of them present only once. Sequences were obtained from peripheral blood. The receptor set was obtained from a man in his forties or fifties with acute or convalescent COVID-19. The CDR3 runs from the conserved cysteine through the conserved F or W. The order of the fields is J gene, clone size, V gene, D gene, CDR3 DNA, CDR3 protein. The D gene is left open where the match is weak. Only part of the rows carry a size: once, few, many, or a class if the clone is expanded.

j_gene: TRBJ2-7; abundance: once; v_gene: TRBV21-1; d_gene: NA; CDR3nt: TGTGCCAGCAGCAAAAGAGAACGAACGGGCACAGGGTTGGGCCTTTCCTACGAGCAGTACTTC; CDR3aa: CASSKRERTGTGLGLSYEQYF
j_gene: TRBJ1-4; abundance: NA; v_gene: TRBV10-2; d_gene: NA; CDR3nt: TGCGCCAGCAGTGAGTGGCATGAAAAACTGTTTTTT; CDR3aa: CASSEWHEKLFF
j_gene: TRBJ1-3; abundance: NA; v_gene: TRBV2; d_gene: TRBD1; CDR3nt: TGTGCCAGCAGGACAGGGGAGGGAGGAAACACCATATATTTT; CDR3aa: CASRTGEGGNTIYF
j_gene: TRBJ2-7; abundance: NA; v_gene: TRBV28; d_gene: TRBD2; CDR3nt: TGTGCCAGCAGTATCCTAGCGGGAGGGGCCTACGAGCAGTACTTC; CDR3aa: CASSILAGGAYEQYF
j_gene: TRBJ2-1; abundance: NA; v_gene: TRBV9; d_gene: TRBD1; CDR3nt: TGTGCCAGCAGCGCTCCGGGGACAGGGATAAATGAGCAGTTCTTC; CDR3aa: CASSAPGTGINEQFF
j_gene: TRBJ2-2; abundance: NA; v_gene: TRBV9; d_gene: TRBD1; CDR3nt: TGTGCCAGCAGCGTAGGGACAGGATGGACCGGGGAGCTGTTTTTT; CDR3aa: CASSVGTGWTGELFF
j_gene: TRBJ1-5; abundance: NA; v_gene: TRBV5-1; d_gene: TRBD1; CDR3nt: TGCGCCAGCAGCGACGGACAGGGGGCTCATCAGCCCCAGCATTTT; CDR3aa: CASSDGQGAHQPQHF
j_gene: TRBJ1-2; abundance: NA; v_gene: TRBV6-2/TRBV6-3; d_gene: TRBD1; CDR3nt: TGTGCCAGCAGTTATCGACAGGGGACCTATGGCTACACCTTC; CDR3aa: CASSYRQGTYGYTF
j_gene: TRBJ2-1; abundance: once; v_gene: TRBV19; d_gene: TRBD2; CDR3nt: TGTGCCAGTTCTCGCGGGAGGGCCCGGAGCCTCTTAAATGAGCAGTTCTTC; CDR3aa: CASSRGRARSLLNEQFF
j_gene: TRBJ2-5; abundance: NA; v_gene: TRBV7-2; d_gene: TRBD2; CDR3nt: TGTGCCAGCAGCTTAGTTAGCGGGGGGCCTGATAAGACCCAGTACTTC; CDR3aa: CASSLVSGGPDKTQYF
j_gene: TRBJ1-2; abundance: NA; v_gene: TRBV4-2; d_gene: NA; CDR3nt: TGTGCCAGCAGCCAAGAGATGGGGGAGGGCGGCTACACCTTC; CDR3aa: CASSQEMGEGGYTF
j_gene: TRBJ2-5; abundance: once; v_gene: TRBV4-2; d_gene: NA; CDR3nt: TGTGCCAGCAGCCCCGGGGGTGATGAGACCCAGTACTTC; CDR3aa: CASSPGGDETQYF
j_gene: TRBJ1-3; abundance: NA; v_gene: TRBV7-9; d_gene: NA; CDR3nt: TGTGCCAGCAGCTTAACGGTCGGAAACACCATATATTTT; CDR3aa: CASSLTVGNTIYF
j_gene: TRBJ2-1; abundance: NA; v_gene: TRBV10-3; d_gene: TRBD2; CDR3nt: TGTGCCATCCAATCAGCGGGGGGGCCCGATGAGCAGTTCTTC; CDR3aa: CAIQSAGGPDEQFF
j_gene: TRBJ2-3; abundance: NA; v_gene: TRBV29-1; d_gene: NA; CDR3nt: TGCAGCGTTGAAGAGGACTCCCCCGGCACAGATACGCAGTATTTT; CDR3aa: CSVEEDSPGTDTQYF
j_gene: TRBJ2-5; abundance: NA; v_gene: TRBV7-2; d_gene: NA; CDR3nt: TGTGCCAGCAGCTTACTAGGGGCAGGGTCCCGAGAGACCCAGTACTTC; CDR3aa: CASSLLGAGSRETQYF
j_gene: TRBJ1-2; abundance: NA; v_gene: TRBV11-1; d_gene: TRBD1; CDR3nt: TGTGCCAGCAGCTTCGGGACAGAAGGCGGCTACACCTTC; CDR3aa: CASSFGTEGGYTF
j_gene: TRBJ1-3; abundance: once; v_gene: TRBV7-9; d_gene: NA; CDR3nt: TGTGCCAGCCGAAGGAGCTCTGGAAACACCATATATTTT; CDR3aa: CASRRSSGNTIYF
j_gene: TRBJ1-6; abundance: NA; v_gene: TRBV28; d_gene: NA; CDR3nt: TGTGCCAGCAGTCCACCCCTTACATATAATTCACCCCTCCACTTT; CDR3aa: CASSPPLTYNSPLHF
j_gene: TRBJ2-3; abundance: NA; v_gene: TRBV6-1; d_gene: NA; CDR3nt: TGTGCCAGCAGTGAACGCAGGGCTAGCACAGATACGCAGTATTTT; CDR3aa: CASSERRASTDTQYF
j_gene: TRBJ1-1; abundance: NA; v_gene: TRBV18; d_gene: NA; CDR3nt: TGTGCCAGCTCACCACGCCGTGGCTTCCCCACTGAAGCTTTCTTT; CDR3aa: CASSPRRGFPTEAFF
j_gene: TRBJ2-7; abundance: few; v_gene: TRBV28; d_gene: NA; CDR3nt: TGTGCCAGCAGTTTATATGCGGGACGGAGCTACGAGCAGTACTTC; CDR3aa: CASSLYAGRSYEQYF
j_gene: TRBJ2-3; abundance: NA; v_gene: TRBV29-1; d_gene: NA; CDR3nt: TGCAGCGTTGATTCGCAGGGTGTCAGTGGAACAGATACGCAGTATTTT; CDR3aa: CSVDSQGVSGTDTQYF
j_gene: TRBJ2-1; abundance: NA; v_gene: TRBV24-1; d_gene: NA; CDR3nt: TGTGCCACCAGTGCTATAGGAGGGGCGGATGAGCAGTTCTTC; CDR3aa: CATSAIGGADEQFF
j_gene: TRBJ2-5; abundance: NA; v_gene: TRBV19; d_gene: TRBD2; CDR3nt: TGTGCCAGTAGTTACCGGGTAGCGGGGGGTCGGTACCAAGAGACCCAGTACTTC; CDR3aa: CASSYRVAGGRYQETQYF
j_gene: TRBJ2-4; abundance: NA; v_gene: TRBV29-1; d_gene: TRBD2; CDR3nt: TGCAGCGTGGCCCCCAAGATCAGTAGCGGGAGTCCCAAAAACATTCAGTACTTC; CDR3aa: CSVAPKISSGSPKNIQYF
j_gene: TRBJ2-3; abundance: NA; v_gene: TRBV7-8; d_gene: NA; CDR3nt: TGTGCCAGCAGCCCAAAGGGGGTCCCAGAGGCATATCGGCAGTATTTT; CDR3aa: CASSPKGVPEAYRQYF
j_gene: TRBJ1-2; abundance: once; v_gene: TRBV6-2/TRBV6-3; d_gene: TRBD1; CDR3nt: TGTGCCAGCAGTTACTATGGGACAGGAAGCTATGGCTACACCTTC; CDR3aa: CASSYYGTGSYGYTF
j_gene: TRBJ2-1; abundance: NA; v_gene: TRBV6-6; d_gene: TRBD2; CDR3nt: TGTGCCAGCAGTTACTCGAGCGGGCTAGCGGGCGAGCAGTTCTTC; CDR3aa: CASSYSSGLAGEQFF
j_gene: TRBJ2-1; abundance: NA; v_gene: TRBV19; d_gene: NA; CDR3nt: TGTGCCAGTAGACCGGGACACCGAAACAATGAGCAGTTCTTC; CDR3aa: CASRPGHRNNEQFF
j_gene: TRBJ2-3; abundance: NA; v_gene: TRBV7-6; d_gene: TRBD2; CDR3nt: TGTGCCAGCAGCTTAAAGCTAGCGGGAGGAGGGGATGATACGCAGTATTTT; CDR3aa: CASSLKLAGGGDDTQYF
j_gene: TRBJ1-5; abundance: NA; v_gene: TRBV6-6; d_gene: TRBD1; CDR3nt: TGTGCCAGCAGTAACCGGGACAGTCTTGCTCAGCCCCAGCATTTT; CDR3aa: CASSNRDSLAQPQHF
j_gene: TRBJ2-2; abundance: NA; v_gene: TRBV12-5; d_gene: TRBD2; CDR3nt: TGTGCTAGCTCCCGTGGGGGGCGGGAGGGAAGCGGGGAGCTGTTTTTT; CDR3aa: CASSRGGREGSGELFF
j_gene: TRBJ2-2; abundance: NA; v_gene: TRBV21-1; d_gene: NA; CDR3nt: TGTGCCAGCAGCACCGGGACTAGCGGGGGGTTGAACACCGGGGAGCTGTTTTTT; CDR3aa: CASSTGTSGGLNTGELFF
j_gene: TRBJ1-3; abundance: NA; v_gene: TRBV27; d_gene: NA; CDR3nt: TGTGCCAGCAGTTATACGGTTGGAAACACCATATATTTT; CDR3aa: CASSYTVGNTIYF
j_gene: TRBJ1-5; abundance: NA; v_gene: TRBV6-5; d_gene: NA; CDR3nt: TGTGCCAGCGGGAGGCAGGGAAATCAGCCCCAGCATTTT; CDR3aa: CASGRQGNQPQHF
j_gene: TRBJ2-7; abundance: NA; v_gene: TRBV7-9; d_gene: TRBD2; CDR3nt: TGTGCCAGCAGCCCCCCGGTAGCGGGGACTTCCTACGAGCAGTACTTC; CDR3aa: CASSPPVAGTSYEQYF
j_gene: TRBJ2-7; abundance: NA; v_gene: TRBV11-2; d_gene: TRBD2; CDR3nt: TGTGCCAGCAGGTTAGCGGGAGGGATCTACGAGCAGTACTTC; CDR3aa: CASRLAGGIYEQYF
j_gene: TRBJ2-5; abundance: NA; v_gene: TRBV5-6; d_gene: NA; CDR3nt: TGTGCCAGCAGCTTGGGGCTTCCAGAAGAGACCCAGTACTTC; CDR3aa: CASSLGLPEETQYF
j_gene: TRBJ2-1; abundance: few; v_gene: TRBV7-9; d_gene: TRBD1; CDR3nt: TGTGCCAGCAGCTACAGGGGAAACAGGGGGCAAGGCAATGAGCAGTTCTTC; CDR3aa: CASSYRGNRGQGNEQFF
j_gene: TRBJ1-2; abundance: NA; v_gene: TRBV29-1; d_gene: NA; CDR3nt: TGCAGCGTTGAAGACGGCTATGGCTACACCTTC; CDR3aa: CSVEDGYGYTF
j_gene: TRBJ2-3; abundance: NA; v_gene: TRBV24-1; d_gene: NA; CDR3nt: TGTGCCACCAGTGATAGAAAGCCTCAAGAACCCACAGATACGCAGTATTTT; CDR3aa: CATSDRKPQEPTDTQYF